This T cell receptor (beta chain) comes out of a study of shared clonotypes between healthy human individuals. The assay was immunoSEQ multiplex PCR, and TCRdb's table has in-frame clones only and misses some. The sample lists fewer than 500,000 clones, approximately 79% occurring once. V shed 6 bases, J shed 6 bases, and the junction held 13 bases outside the gene matches. Germline CDR1 WNHNN, CDR2 SYGVQD (reference sequence). The CDR3 runs 16 residues. Recent acute infections and vaccinations were absent in the healthy HIV-negative adult donors. The rearrangement uses TRBV10-1 and TRBJ2-7; 11 bases are a match to TRBD2. The sequenced sample consisted of PBMCs. This clonotype originated in a woman in her thirties or forties in good health. Some clones in this sample may be carry-over from other donors' samples. The chain's CDR3 is CASSPGQLAGAPEQYF. For the CDR3, the DNA is TGCGCCAGCAGCCCGGGCCAACTAGCGGGAGCTCCCGAGCAGTACTTC.